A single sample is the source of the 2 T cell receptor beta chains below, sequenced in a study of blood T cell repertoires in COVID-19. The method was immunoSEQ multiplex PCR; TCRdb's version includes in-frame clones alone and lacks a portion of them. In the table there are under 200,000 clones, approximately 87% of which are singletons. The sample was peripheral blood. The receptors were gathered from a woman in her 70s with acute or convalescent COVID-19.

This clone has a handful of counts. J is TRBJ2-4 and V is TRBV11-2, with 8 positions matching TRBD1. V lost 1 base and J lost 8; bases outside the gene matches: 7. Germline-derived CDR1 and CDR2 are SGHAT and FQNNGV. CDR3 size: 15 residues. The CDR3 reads CASSLGAGGGDIQYF. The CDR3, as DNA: TGTGCCAGCAGCTTAGGCGCAGGGGGCGGCGACATTCAGTACTTC.

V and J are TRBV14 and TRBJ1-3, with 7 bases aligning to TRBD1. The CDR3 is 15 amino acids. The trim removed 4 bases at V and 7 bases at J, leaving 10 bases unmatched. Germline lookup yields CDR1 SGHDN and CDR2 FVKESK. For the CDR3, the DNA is TGTGCCAGCAGCCCGGGAGGGGGCGTTTTGAACACCATATATTTT. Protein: CASSPGGGVLNTIYF.